Below are 13 T cell receptor beta chains sequenced from a single sample in a study of monozygotic twins with cystic fibrosis (dated by TCRdb to 2020 to 2022). Library preparation was by the immunoSEQ multiplex PCR assay. TCRdb stores this immuneACCESS table with in-frame sequences only. Part of the clones is absent; in the studies checked, under half of the shortfall reflects unresolved V genes, and no reason is known for the rest. This sample gives 11,000 to 15,000 clones in total; roughly 81% of them show up just once. The ten largest account for approximately 1% of the sample. The sample comprised blood. These receptors came from a boy younger than 18 with cystic fibrosis.

This chain joins TRBV5-8 and TRBJ2-3; no clear D. The germline CDR1 and CDR2 sequences are SGHTS and YDEGEE. V was shortened by 0 bases and J by 3 bases, with 17 bases between the two germline ends. The CDR3 is 17 residues long. The CDR3 protein is CASSLVGDGGWTDTQYF. The DNA of the CDR3 is TGTGCCAGCAGCTTGGTAGGTGACGGCGGTTGGACAGATACGCAGTATTTT.

The chain recombines TRBV7-3 with TRBJ2-6; TRBD1 agrees at 10 bases. The CDR3 loop spans 17 amino acids. The germline CDR1 and CDR2 sequences are SGHTA and FQGTGA. With V trimmed by 3 bases and J by 4 bases, 6 bases remained unmatched. CDR3 nucleotide sequence: TGTGCCAGCAGCTTGACAGGGGGCTCTGGAGGGGCCAACGTCCTGACTTTC. Translated: CASSLTGGSGGANVLTF.

The chain is built from TRBV7-2 and TRBJ1-2; D is unresolved. CDR3 size: 11 residues. Deletions cut 7 bases from V and 5 bases from J, with 8 bases between. Germline V lookup: CDR1 SGHTA, CDR2 FQGNSA. CDR3 loop: CASTRSYGYTF. CDR3 bases: TGTGCCAGCACCCGATCTTATGGCTACACCTTC.

J is TRBJ2-1 and V is TRBV10-3; TRBD1 agrees at 7 bases. J lost 7 bases, V lost 6 bases, and 9 bases had no gene match. The germline gives CDR1 ENHRY, CDR2 SYGVKD. The CDR3 totals 14 residues. The CDR3 coding sequence is TGTGCCATCAGACCAGGGGGTGTGGGGAATGAGCAGTTCTTC. Amino acid sequence: CAIRPGGVGNEQFF.

The DNA of the CDR3 is TGTGCCAGTAGTACCAAGCGGGGGACGCTACGTGGGCAGTACTTC. It translates to CASSTKRGTLRGQYF. V gene TRBV19 combines with J gene TRBJ2-7, with TRBD2 matching 8 bases. V lost 4 bases, J lost 9 bases, and 14 bases stayed unmatched. The CDR3 sequence is 15 residues long. The germline gives CDR1 LNHDA, CDR2 SQIVND (reference sequence).

The chain carries TRBV15 and TRBJ2-4; D is perhaps TRBD2 (5 bases). CDR1 and CDR2 from the germline V gene are LNHNV and YYDKDF (reference sequence). V was cut by 0 bases and J by 3 bases, with 12 bases left in between. The CDR3 is 16 amino acids. For the CDR3, the DNA is TGTGCCACCAGCAGAGATGTGGCGGGCCACAAAAACATTCAGTACTTC. It codes for CATSRDVAGHKNIQYF.

The genes are TRBV5-1 and TRBJ2-2; 9 bases align to TRBD1. From germline, CDR1 is SGHRS and CDR2 YFSETQ. The CDR3 runs to 20 residues. V was clipped by 4 bases and J by 4 bases; unmatched bases: 20. CDR3 protein: CASSRNPPGQGFIGTGELFF. The CDR3 nucleotides read TGCGCCAGCAGCAGAAACCCCCCGGGACAGGGTTTCATCGGCACCGGGGAGCTGTTTTTT.

The chain combines TRBV5-1 with TRBJ2-5; D not certain. The germline CDR1 and CDR2 sequences are SGHRS and YFSETQ. This CDR3 spans 16 amino acids. Trimming took off 4 bases at V and 2 bases at J, with 18 bases between the two ends. In DNA form, the CDR3 reads TGCGCCAGCAGCCCAACGGCTACGGGCAGGCAAGAGACCCAGTACTTC. This encodes CASSPTATGRQETQYF.

This clone occurred once. The gene calls are TRBV19 and TRBJ2-1; TRBD2 agrees at 12 bases. CDR3 length: 19 residues. The germline gives CDR1 LNHDA, CDR2 SQIVND (reference sequence). J lost 0 bases, V lost 6 bases, and 12 bases had no gene match. CDR3 nucleotides: TGTGCCAGTAGGACCGGACTAGCGGGATGTATCAGCTCCTACAATGAGCAGTTCTTC. The encoded protein is CASRTGLAGCISSYNEQFF.

The CDR3 sequence: CASSSRDNSGETQYF. CDR3 bases: TGTGCCAGCAGCTCCCGGGACAATTCGGGAGAGACCCAGTACTTC. The V and J genes are TRBV5-6 and TRBJ2-5; D might be TRBD1 (6 bases). Per germline, CDR1 SGHDT and CDR2 YYEEEE. The CDR3 is 15 amino acids. V was trimmed by 3 bases and J by 4 bases, leaving 16 bases between them.

The J gene is TRBJ1-1, the V gene TRBV9; 7 positions match TRBD1. Germline V CDR1 and CDR2: SGDLS, YYNGEE. V was clipped by 3 bases and J by 6 bases; unmatched bases: 8. The CDR3 consists of 14 residues. The CDR3 is CASSGDSQRAEAFF. As DNA, the CDR3 is TGTGCCAGCAGCGGGGACAGCCAGAGGGCTGAAGCTTTCTTT.

J is TRBJ2-1 and V is TRBV7-9, with no clear D. Germline V gene data show CDR1 as SEHNR and CDR2 as FQNEAQ (reference sequence). The ends were cut back, 1 base at V and 10 bases at J, with 5 bases in the middle. The CDR3 runs to 11 residues. CDR3 sequence (DNA): TGTGCCAGCAGCTTAGTGGGCGAGCAGTTCTTC. It yields the protein CASSLVGEQFF.

This chain links TRBV9 with TRBJ1-2; TRBD1 agrees at 7 bases. The CDR3 spans 14 residues. CDR1 and CDR2 (germline): SGDLS, YYNGEE. Losses at the gene ends were 0 bases for V and 4 bases for J; bases not matched to a gene: 3. The CDR3 DNA reads as TGTGCCAGCAGCGTAGAAGGGACAGTCTATGGCTACACCTTC. It codes for CASSVEGTVYGYTF.